Each of the 19 T cell receptor beta chains below was sequenced from the same sample in a study of control samples from healthy donors and cancer patients (dated by TCRdb to the early 2020s). Receptors were amplified or captured by the immunoSEQ multiplex PCR assay. Imported from immuneACCESS, the table was reduced by TCRdb to in-frame sequences with V and J called. These copies leave out some clones; in studies compared against another copy, an unresolved V gene accounts for under half, and the cause of the remainder is not known. This sample is represented by more than 95,000 clones; around 88% of them were singletons. The ten biggest clones cover about a fifth of the sample. Sequencing input: PBMCs. Receptors were obtained from a man between 60 and 75 years old with lung cancer.

The chain combines TRBV11-2 with TRBJ1-6; 7 positions agree with TRBD1. CDR1 is SGHAT and CDR2 is FQNNGV in the germline V gene. Trimming cost V 6 bases and J 8 bases; bases outside gene matches: 7. This CDR3 is built from 14 residues. For the CDR3, the DNA is TGTGCCAGCAGGAAGACAGGGAACCATTCACCCCTCCACTTT. This gives the protein CASRKTGNHSPLHF.

The rearrangement links TRBV7-9 to TRBJ2-3; unclear D gene. The CDR3 loop spans 13 amino acids. V lost 3 bases, J lost 2 bases, and 6 bases lay in between. Germline V gene lookup returns CDR1 SEHNR and CDR2 FQNEAQ (reference sequence). CDR3 amino acids: CASSFETTDTQYF. The CDR3 coding sequence is TGTGCCAGCAGCTTTGAGACCACAGATACGCAGTATTTT.

The V and J genes are TRBV6-1 and TRBJ2-7, with D maybe TRBD1 (5 bases). The CDR3 covers 13 residues. Trimming cost V 2 bases and J 3 bases, with 8 bases left between them. The germline V gene encodes CDR1 MNHNS and CDR2 SASEGT. CDR3 in amino acids: CASSETQGYEQYV. The CDR3, as DNA: TGTGCCAGCAGTGAAACTCAGGGCTACGAGCAGTACGTC.

The chain is built from TRBV12-5 and TRBJ2-7; 7 bases align to TRBD2. V lost 3 bases to trimming and J lost 3 bases; unmatched junction nucleotides: 5. The CDR3 extends over 14 amino acids. The V gene's germline CDR1 is LGHNT and CDR2 FRNRAP. CDR3 sequence reads: CASGFGGGSYEQYF. The CDR3 DNA reads TGTGCTAGTGGTTTTGGGGGGGGAAGCTACGAGCAGTACTTC.

The chain has TRBV6-2 or TRBV6-3 and TRBJ1-4, with 9 bases that match TRBD1. CDR1 and CDR2 from the germline V gene are MNHEY and SVGEGT. The CDR3 has 15 amino acids. The V gene end was trimmed by 0 bases and the J gene end by 4 bases; junction bases not matched to a gene: 0. The CDR3 protein is CASSYSTGGNEKLFF. In nucleotides, the CDR3 is TGTGCCAGCAGTTACTCGACAGGGGGTAATGAAAAACTGTTTTTT.

The V and J genes are TRBV9 and TRBJ1-2, with D tentatively TRBD1 (6 bases). Germline V gives CDR1 SGDLS, CDR2 YYNGEE. The CDR3 consists of 15 residues. Between the trimmed V and J ends, which lost 0 bases and 4 bases, there was a span of 13 bases. The CDR3 is CASSVGPGVGYGYTF. The DNA for the CDR3 is TGTGCCAGCAGCGTAGGTCCAGGGGTAGGCTATGGCTACACCTTC.

J is TRBJ1-6 and V is TRBV3-1 (or the pseudogene TRBV3-2); D gene unclear. There are 13 residues in the CDR3. The germline CDR1 and CDR2 sequences are LGHDT and YNNKEL (reference sequence). Trimming shortened V by 4 bases and J by 8 bases, and 9 bases separated the two germline ends. The CDR3 reads CASSRGLDSPLHF. In nucleotides, the CDR3 is TGTGCCAGCAGCCGCGGACTGGATTCACCCCTCCACTTT.

V gene TRBV7-9 combines with J gene TRBJ2-3; D possibly corresponds to TRBD1 (5 bases). Trimming took 1 base from V and 5 from J, leaving 7 bases between them. Germline-derived CDR1 and CDR2 are SEHNR and FQNEAQ (reference sequence). This CDR3 is built from 13 residues. Written as DNA, the CDR3 is TGTGCCAGCAGCTTAGTAGGGGAAGATACGCAGTATTTT. This encodes CASSLVGEDTQYF.

This clone was counted once. V usage is TRBV25-1 and J usage is TRBJ1-2; D gene ambiguous. CDR1 MGHDK and CDR2 SYGVNS come from the germline V gene. The V end was cut by 0 bases, the J end by 4 bases, with 18 bases between. This CDR3 comprises 17 residues. The CDR3, as DNA: TGTGCCAGCAGTGAATATGACGAAGGGCGAACTAGCTATGGCTACACCTTC. It specifies CASSEYDEGRTSYGYTF.

This chain joins TRBV7-9 and TRBJ1-4; 10 bases align to TRBD1. Germline loops: CDR1 SEHNR, CDR2 FQNEAQ (reference sequence). The CDR3 spans 16 residues. V gave up 4 bases and J gave up 2 bases; unmatched junction bases: 4. Here the CDR3 reads CASSWGQGTTNEKLFF. For the CDR3, the DNA is TGTGCCAGCAGCTGGGGACAGGGGACGACTAATGAAAAACTGTTTTTT.

This chain connects TRBV5-4 to TRBJ1-4; no reliable D call. The CDR3 has 14 amino acids. Trimming removed 3 bases from V and 3 bases from J, with 9 bases in between. The germline V gene has CDR1 SGHNT and CDR2 YYREEE (reference sequence). This chain's CDR3 is CASSSGSSNEKLFF. CDR3 coding DNA: TGTGCCAGCAGCTCGGGCAGCTCTAATGAAAAACTGTTTTTT.

The sample holds a few counts of this clone. The chain links TRBV10-1 to TRBJ2-1; D perhaps matches TRBD2 (5 bases). The V and J ends lost 3 bases and 0 bases respectively, with 9 bases between them. Germline V gene lookup returns CDR1 WNHNN and CDR2 SYGVQD (reference sequence). The CDR3 length is 15 residues. The DNA for the CDR3 is TGCGCCAGCAGTGAACCGGGAAGCTCCTACAATGAGCAGTTCTTC. Translated: CASSEPGSSYNEQFF.

The gene calls are TRBV6-5 and TRBJ1-1, with TRBD1 matching 9 bases. Trimming removed 6 bases from V and 3 bases from J; junction bases left unmatched: 2. CDR1 is MNHEY, CDR2 SVGAGI, per germline. This CDR3 contains 13 residues. CDR3 sequence (DNA): TGTGCCAGCAGGGGGACAGGGCACACTGAAGCTTTCTTT. This encodes CASRGTGHTEAFF.

The chain joins TRBV12-3 or TRBV12-4 to TRBJ1-5; 7 bases align to TRBD1. This CDR3 has 13 amino acids. V lost 6 bases to trimming and J lost 6 bases; unmatched junction nucleotides: 5. The CDR3 loop is CASRATGVQPQHF. The CDR3, as DNA: TGTGCCAGCAGAGCCACAGGGGTTCAGCCCCAGCATTTT.

The count of this clone is one. As DNA, the CDR3 is TGCAGTGCTAGGTTGTACACTGAAGCTTTCTTT. It encodes CSARLYTEAFF. The chain links TRBV20-1 to TRBJ1-1, with unresolved D. CDR1 DFQATT and CDR2 SNEGSKA come from the germline V gene (reference sequence). The ends were cut back, 3 bases at V and 3 bases at J, with 5 bases in the middle. CDR3 length: 11 amino acids.

V and J are TRBV7-2 and TRBJ1-1; 8 nucleotides line up with TRBD1. Unmatched junction bases numbered 8, after V lost 3 bases and J lost 5 bases. This CDR3 is built from 15 residues. Germline V gene lookup returns CDR1 SGHTA and CDR2 FQGNSA. The DNA of the CDR3 is TGTGCCAGCAGCTTTACAGCCAGGGGGCTAACTGAAGCTTTCTTT. Translation gives CASSFTARGLTEAFF. Full variable domain (remainder filled in from reference TRBV7-2 and TRBJ1-1): GAGVSQSPSNKVTEKGKDVELRCDPISGHTALYWYRQSLGQGLEFLIYFQGNSAPDKSGLPSDRFSAERTGGSVSTLTIQRTQQEDSAVYLCASSFTARGLTEAFFGQGTRLTVV.

This clone was picked up a small number of times. The chain is built from TRBV6-4 and TRBJ2-2; the match to TRBD2 covers 7 bases. This CDR3 contains 15 residues. CDR1 is MRHNA, CDR2 SNTAGT, per germline. The V and J ends lost 8 bases and 2 bases, in that order; junction bases with no gene match: 8. This chain's CDR3 is CASGPSGTNTGELFF. Written as DNA, the CDR3 is TGTGCCAGCGGACCTAGCGGAACCAACACCGGGGAGCTGTTTTTT.

This clone came up a few times. DNA of the CDR3: TGTGCCAGCAGTTCGGGACAGATTTACAATGAGCAGTTCTTC. This translates into CASSSGQIYNEQFF. This chain joins TRBV6-6 and TRBJ2-1; 7 bases agree with TRBD1. The germline V gene has CDR1 MNHNY and CDR2 SVGAGI (reference sequence). J was trimmed by 4 bases and V by 4 bases; bases with no gene match: 4. CDR3 length: 14 amino acids.

The rearrangement joins TRBV6-1 to TRBJ2-5; 11 positions agree with TRBD2. Germline V lookup: CDR1 MNHNS, CDR2 SASEGT. V shed 0 bases and J 1 base; nucleotides not matched to a gene: 10. This CDR3 contains 19 residues. CDR3 region: CASSEASSPSGGIQETQYF. The CDR3 DNA follows: TGTGCCAGCAGTGAAGCTAGTTCGCCTAGCGGGGGGATCCAAGAGACCCAGTACTTC.